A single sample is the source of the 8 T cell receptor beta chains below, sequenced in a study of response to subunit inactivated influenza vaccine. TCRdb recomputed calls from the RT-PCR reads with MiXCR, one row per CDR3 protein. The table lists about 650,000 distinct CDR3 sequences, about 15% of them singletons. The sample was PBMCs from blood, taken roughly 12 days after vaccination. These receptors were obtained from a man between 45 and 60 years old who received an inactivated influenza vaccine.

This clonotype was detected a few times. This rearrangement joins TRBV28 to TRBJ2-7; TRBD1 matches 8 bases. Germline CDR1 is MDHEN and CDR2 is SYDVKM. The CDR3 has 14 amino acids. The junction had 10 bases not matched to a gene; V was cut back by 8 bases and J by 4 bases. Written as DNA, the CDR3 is TGTGCCAGCGTTCTAGGCAGGGGGCTTTACGAGCAGTACTTC. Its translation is CASVLGRGLYEQYF.

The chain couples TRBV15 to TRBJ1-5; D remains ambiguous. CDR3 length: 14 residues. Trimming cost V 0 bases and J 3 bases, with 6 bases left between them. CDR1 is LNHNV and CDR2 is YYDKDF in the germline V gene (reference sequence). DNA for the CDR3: TGTGCCACCAGCAGAGAGGGTCTCAATCAGCCCCAGCATTTT. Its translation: CATSREGLNQPQHF.

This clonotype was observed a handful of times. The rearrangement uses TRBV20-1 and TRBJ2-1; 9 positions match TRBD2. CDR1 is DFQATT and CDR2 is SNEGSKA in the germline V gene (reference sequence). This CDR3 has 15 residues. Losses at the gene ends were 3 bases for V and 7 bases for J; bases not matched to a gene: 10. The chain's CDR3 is CSASRSAGGRNEQFF. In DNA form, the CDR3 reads TGCAGTGCTAGCCGCTCGGCGGGAGGGAGGAATGAGCAGTTCTTC.

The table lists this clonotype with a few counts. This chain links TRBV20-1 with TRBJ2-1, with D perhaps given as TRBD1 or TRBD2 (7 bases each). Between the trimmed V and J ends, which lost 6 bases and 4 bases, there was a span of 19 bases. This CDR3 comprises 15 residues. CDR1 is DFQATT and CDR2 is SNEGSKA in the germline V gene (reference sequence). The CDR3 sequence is CSAGGRGPFYNEQFF. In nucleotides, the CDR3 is TGCAGTGCCGGGGGGAGGGGGCCCTTTTACAATGAGCAGTTCTTC.

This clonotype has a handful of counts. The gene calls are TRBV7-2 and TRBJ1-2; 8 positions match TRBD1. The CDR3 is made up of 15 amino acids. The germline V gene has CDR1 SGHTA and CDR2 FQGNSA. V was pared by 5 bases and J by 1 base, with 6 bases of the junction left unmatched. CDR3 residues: CASSKSTGVNYGYTF. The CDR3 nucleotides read TGTGCCAGCAGCAAGTCGACAGGGGTTAACTATGGCTACACCTTC.

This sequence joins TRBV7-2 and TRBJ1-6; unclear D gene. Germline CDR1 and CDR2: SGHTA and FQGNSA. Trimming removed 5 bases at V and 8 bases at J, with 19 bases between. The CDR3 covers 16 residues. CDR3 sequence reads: CASSPDGTLRDSPLHF. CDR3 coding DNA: TGTGCCAGCAGCCCCGACGGCACCCTTCGGGATTCACCCCTCCACTTT.

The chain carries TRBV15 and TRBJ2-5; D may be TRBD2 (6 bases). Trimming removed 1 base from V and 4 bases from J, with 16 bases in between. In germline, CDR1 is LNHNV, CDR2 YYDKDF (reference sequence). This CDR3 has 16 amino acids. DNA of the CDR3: TGTGCCACCAGCAGAGGCGGAGGGACCCTGGGAGAGACCCAGTACTTC. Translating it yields CATSRGGGTLGETQYF.

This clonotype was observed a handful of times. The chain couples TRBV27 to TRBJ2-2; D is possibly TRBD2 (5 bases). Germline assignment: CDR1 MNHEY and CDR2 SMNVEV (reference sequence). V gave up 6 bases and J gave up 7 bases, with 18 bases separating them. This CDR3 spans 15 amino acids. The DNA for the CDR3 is TGTGCCAGCAGCACCGGACTGGGGAAGGGCGGGGAGCTGTTTTTT. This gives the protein CASSTGLGKGGELFF.